This T cell receptor (beta chain) was obtained from a study of blood T cell repertoires in COVID-19. The germline CDR1 and CDR2 sequences are MNHNY and SVGAGI (reference sequence). The CDR3 extends over 13 amino acids. With 6 bases removed from V and 2 bases from J, the gap between germline ends came to 7 bases. Measured with immunoSEQ multiplex PCR; TCRdb has only the in-frame clones, and not every one. The sample records tens of thousands of clones, around nine tenths being singletons. The rearrangement links TRBV6-6 to TRBJ2-2; D is possibly TRBD2 (5 bases). The specimen sequenced was peripheral blood. This receptor was taken from a woman at least 80 years old with acute or convalescent COVID-19. CDR3 protein: CASRSGNTGELFF. The CDR3 coding sequence is TGTGCCAGCAGATCGGGAAACACCGGGGAGCTGTTTTTT.